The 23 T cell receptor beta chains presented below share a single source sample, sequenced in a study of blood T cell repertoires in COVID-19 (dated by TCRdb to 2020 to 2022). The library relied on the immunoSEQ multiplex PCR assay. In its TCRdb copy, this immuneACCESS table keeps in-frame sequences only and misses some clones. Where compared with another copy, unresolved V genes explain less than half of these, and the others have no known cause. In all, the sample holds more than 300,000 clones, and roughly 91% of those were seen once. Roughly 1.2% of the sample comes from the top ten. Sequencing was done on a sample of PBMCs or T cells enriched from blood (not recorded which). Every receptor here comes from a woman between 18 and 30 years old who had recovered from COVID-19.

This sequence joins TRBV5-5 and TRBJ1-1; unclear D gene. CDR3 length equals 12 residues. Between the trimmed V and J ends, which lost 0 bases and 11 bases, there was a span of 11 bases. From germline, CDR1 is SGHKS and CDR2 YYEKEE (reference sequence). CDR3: CASSLAPHGAFF. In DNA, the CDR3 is TGTGCCAGCAGCTTGGCCCCCCACGGGGCTTTCTTT.

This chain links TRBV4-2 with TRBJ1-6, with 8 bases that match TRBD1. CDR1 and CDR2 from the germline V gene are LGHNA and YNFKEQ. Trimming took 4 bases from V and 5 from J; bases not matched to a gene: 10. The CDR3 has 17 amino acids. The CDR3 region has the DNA TGTGCCAGCAGCCCCGACCCCCAGGGGGCCGATAATTCACCCCTCCACTTT. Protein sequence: CASSPDPQGADNSPLHF.

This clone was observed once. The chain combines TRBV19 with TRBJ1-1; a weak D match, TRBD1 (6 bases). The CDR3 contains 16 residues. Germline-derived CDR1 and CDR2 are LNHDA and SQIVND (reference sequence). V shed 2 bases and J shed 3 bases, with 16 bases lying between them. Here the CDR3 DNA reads TGTGCCAGTAGTATAATGGGACACCCGATGGACACTGAAGCTTTCTTT. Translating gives CASSIMGHPMDTEAFF.

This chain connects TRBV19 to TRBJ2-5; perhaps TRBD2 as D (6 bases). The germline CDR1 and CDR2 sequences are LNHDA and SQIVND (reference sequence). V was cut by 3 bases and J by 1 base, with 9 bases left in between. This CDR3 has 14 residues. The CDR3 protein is CASSMGGAQETQYF. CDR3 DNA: TGTGCCAGTAGTATGGGCGGGGCCCAAGAGACCCAGTACTTC. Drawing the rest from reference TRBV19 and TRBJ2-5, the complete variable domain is DGGITQSPKYLFRKEGQNVTLSCEQNLNHDAMYWYRQDPGQGLRLIYYSQIVNDFQKGDIAEGYSVSREKKESFPLTVTSAQKNPTAFYLCASSMGGAQETQYFGPGTRLLVL.

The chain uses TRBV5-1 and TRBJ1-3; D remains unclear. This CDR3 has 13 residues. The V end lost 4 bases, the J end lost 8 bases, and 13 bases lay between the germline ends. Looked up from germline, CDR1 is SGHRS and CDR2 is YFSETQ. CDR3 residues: CASSPGVRDTIYF. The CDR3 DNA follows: TGCGCCAGCAGCCCCGGGGTTAGGGACACCATATATTTT.

DNA of the CDR3: TGTGCCAGCAATGTCTACTCGGGACAGGACACTGAAGCTTTCTTT. Protein product: CASNVYSGQDTEAFF. The rearrangement links TRBV2 to TRBJ1-1, with 8 bases aligning to TRBD1. Germline V gives CDR1 SNHLY, CDR2 FYNNEI. The CDR3 runs 15 residues. Unmatched junction bases numbered 10, after V lost 7 bases and J lost 3 bases. Full variable domain (remainder filled in from reference TRBV2 and TRBJ1-1): EPEVTQTPSHQVTQMGQEVILRCVPISNHLYFYWYRQILGQKVEFLVSFYNNEISEKSEIFDDQFSVERPDGSNFTLKIRSTKLEDSAMYFCASNVYSGQDTEAFFGQGTRLTVV.

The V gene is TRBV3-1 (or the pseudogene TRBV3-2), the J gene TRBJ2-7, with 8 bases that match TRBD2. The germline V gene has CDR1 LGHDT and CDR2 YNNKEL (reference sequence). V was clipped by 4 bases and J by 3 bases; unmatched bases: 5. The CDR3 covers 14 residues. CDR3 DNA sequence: TGTGCCAGCAGCCCCGGCGGGGGGAGCTACGAGCAGTACTTC. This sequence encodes CASSPGGGSYEQYF.

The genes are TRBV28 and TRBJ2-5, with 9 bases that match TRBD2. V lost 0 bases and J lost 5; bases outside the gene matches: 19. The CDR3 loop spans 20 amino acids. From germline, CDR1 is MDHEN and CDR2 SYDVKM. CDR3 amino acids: CASSLWRQGLASGARETQYF. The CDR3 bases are TGTGCCAGCAGTTTATGGAGGCAGGGGTTGGCTAGCGGGGCCCGGGAGACCCAGTACTTC.

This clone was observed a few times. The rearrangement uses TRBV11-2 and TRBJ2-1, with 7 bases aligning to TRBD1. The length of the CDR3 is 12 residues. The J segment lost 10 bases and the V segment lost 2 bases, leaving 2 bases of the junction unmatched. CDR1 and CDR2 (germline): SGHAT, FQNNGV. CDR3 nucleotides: TGTGCCAGCAGCTTAAGGGGACAGGAGCAGTTCTTC. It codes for CASSLRGQEQFF.

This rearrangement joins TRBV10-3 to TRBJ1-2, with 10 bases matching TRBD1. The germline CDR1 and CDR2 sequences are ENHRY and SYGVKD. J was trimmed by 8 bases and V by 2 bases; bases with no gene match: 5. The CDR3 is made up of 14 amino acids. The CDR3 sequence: CAISELGQGKGYTF. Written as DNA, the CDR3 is TGTGCCATCAGTGAGCTGGGACAGGGGAAGGGCTACACCTTC.

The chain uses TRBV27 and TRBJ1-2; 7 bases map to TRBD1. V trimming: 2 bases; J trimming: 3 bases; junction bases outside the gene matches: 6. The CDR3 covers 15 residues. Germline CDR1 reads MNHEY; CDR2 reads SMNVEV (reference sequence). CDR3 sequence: CASSLRGGADYGYTF. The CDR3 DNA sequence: TGTGCCAGCAGTTTACGAGGGGGCGCAGACTATGGCTACACCTTC.

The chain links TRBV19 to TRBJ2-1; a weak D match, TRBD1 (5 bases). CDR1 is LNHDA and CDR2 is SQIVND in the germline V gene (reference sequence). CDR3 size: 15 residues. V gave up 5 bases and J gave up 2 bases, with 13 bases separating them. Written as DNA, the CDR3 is TGTGCCAGTAGTCCAGGGTGGGGTACCTACAATGAGCAGTTCTTC. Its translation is CASSPGWGTYNEQFF.

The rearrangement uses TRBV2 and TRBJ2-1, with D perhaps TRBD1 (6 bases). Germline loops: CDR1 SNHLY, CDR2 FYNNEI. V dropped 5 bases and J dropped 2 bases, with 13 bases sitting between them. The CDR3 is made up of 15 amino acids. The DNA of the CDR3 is TGTGCCAGCAGTACAGACAGGCCACCCTACAATGAGCAGTTCTTC. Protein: CASSTDRPPYNEQFF.

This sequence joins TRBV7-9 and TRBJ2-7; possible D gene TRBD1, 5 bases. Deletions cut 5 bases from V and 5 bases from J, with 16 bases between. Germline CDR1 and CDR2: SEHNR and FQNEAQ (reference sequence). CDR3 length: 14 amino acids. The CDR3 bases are TGTGCCAGCAGCAAGACCCCAGGGTTTGACGAGCAGTACTTC. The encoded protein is CASSKTPGFDEQYF.

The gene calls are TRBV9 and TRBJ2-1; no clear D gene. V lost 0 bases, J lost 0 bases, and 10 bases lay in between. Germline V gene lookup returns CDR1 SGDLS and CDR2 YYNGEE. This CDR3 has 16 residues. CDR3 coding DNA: TGTGCCAGCAGCGTAGAAGTCACGAGCTCCTACAATGAGCAGTTCTTC. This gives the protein CASSVEVTSSYNEQFF.

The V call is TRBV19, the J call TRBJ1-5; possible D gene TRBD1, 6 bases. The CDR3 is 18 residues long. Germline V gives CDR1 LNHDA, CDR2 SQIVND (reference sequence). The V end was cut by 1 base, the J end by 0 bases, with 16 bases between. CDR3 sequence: CASSIGPQGTYSNQPQHF. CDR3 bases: TGTGCCAGTAGTATAGGTCCTCAGGGGACGTATAGCAATCAGCCCCAGCATTTT.

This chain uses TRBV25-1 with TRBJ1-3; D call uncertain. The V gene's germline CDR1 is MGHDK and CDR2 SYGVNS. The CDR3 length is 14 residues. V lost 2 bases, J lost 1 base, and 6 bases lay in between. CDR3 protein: CASSETQSGNTIYF. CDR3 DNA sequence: TGTGCCAGCAGTGAAACCCAGTCTGGAAACACCATATATTTT.

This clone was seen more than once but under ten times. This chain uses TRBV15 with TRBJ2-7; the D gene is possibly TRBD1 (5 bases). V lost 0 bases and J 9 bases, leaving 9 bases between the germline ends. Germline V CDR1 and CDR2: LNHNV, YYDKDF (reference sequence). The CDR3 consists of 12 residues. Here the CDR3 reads CATSRDQGRQYF. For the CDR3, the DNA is TGTGCCACCAGCAGAGATCAGGGCAGGCAGTACTTC.

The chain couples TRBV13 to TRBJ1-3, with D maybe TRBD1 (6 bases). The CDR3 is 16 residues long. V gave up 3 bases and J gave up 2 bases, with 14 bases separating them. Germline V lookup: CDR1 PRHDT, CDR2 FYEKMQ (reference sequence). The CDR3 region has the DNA TGTGCCAGCAGCTTGGACAGCTACAAGCCTGGAAACACCATATATTTT. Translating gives CASSLDSYKPGNTIYF.

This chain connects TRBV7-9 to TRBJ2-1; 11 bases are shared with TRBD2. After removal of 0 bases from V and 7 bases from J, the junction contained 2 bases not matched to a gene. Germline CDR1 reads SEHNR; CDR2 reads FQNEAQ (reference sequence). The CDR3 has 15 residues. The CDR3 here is CASSLALAGGNEQFF. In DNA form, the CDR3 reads TGTGCCAGCAGCTTAGCGCTAGCGGGGGGTAATGAGCAGTTCTTC.

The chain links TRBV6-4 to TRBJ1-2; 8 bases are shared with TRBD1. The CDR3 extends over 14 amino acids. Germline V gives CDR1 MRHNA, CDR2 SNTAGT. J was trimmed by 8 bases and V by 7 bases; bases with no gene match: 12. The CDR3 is CASTVRGQIGGYTF. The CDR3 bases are TGTGCCAGCACGGTCAGGGGGCAGATTGGGGGCTACACCTTC.

The chain's CDR3 is CASSIMGQTYTF. Here the CDR3 DNA reads TGTGCCAGTAGTATCATGGGCCAGACCTACACCTTC. V is TRBV19 and J is TRBJ1-2; no firm D call. Trimming took off 3 bases at V and 10 bases at J, with 12 bases between the two ends. This CDR3 is built from 12 residues. Germline V CDR1 and CDR2: LNHDA, SQIVND (reference sequence).

Here the CDR3 DNA reads TGTGCCAGCAGGCCGACTAGTGGCGAGCAGTACTTC. It translates to CASRPTSGEQYF. The rearrangement joins TRBV12-3 or TRBV12-4 to TRBJ2-7; D might be TRBD2 (6 bases). Trimming pared 6 bases from V and 6 bases from J, leaving 12 bases between. The CDR3 consists of 12 residues.